A single sample is the source of the 5 T cell receptor beta chains below, sequenced in a study of tumor-infiltrating lymphocytes in primary liver carcinoma. Constant-region priming of about 0.5 ug total RNA yielded TCR beta cDNA. Employing slightly modified ARM-PCR, three nested multiplex PCR rounds were run, and these gave rise to the TCR beta libraries. A C-beta reverse primer and TRBV1-TRBV30 forward primers served in each of the first two PCR rounds, at 10 cycles apiece. A single record per CDR3 protein comes from TCRdb applying MiXCR to the multiplex PCR reads. Among about 190,000 distinct CDR3 sequences listed, around four fifths were seen once. RNA and DNA were co-extracted from about 19-30 mg of unsorted bulk tissue. Sequencing used tumor tissue from primary liver carcinoma. The receptors come from a man between 35 and 55 years old with primary liver carcinoma and hepatitis B virus infection.

As for this clonotype: Relative to the germline gene, one junction end is altered; a read error may explain this. V is TRBV11-2 and J is TRBJ2-2; TRBD1 or TRBD2 may be the D gene (5 bases each). This CDR3 is built from 14 residues. CDR1 and CDR2 from the germline V gene are SGHAT and FQNNGV. The CDR3 region has the DNA TGTGCCAGCAGCATAGACTTGGACACCGGGGAGCTCTATTTT. As protein: CASSIDLDTGELYF.

This chain uses TRBV6-5 with TRBJ2-7, with 11 bases lining up with TRBD2. There are 18 residues in the CDR3. CDR1 and CDR2 (germline): MNHEY, SVGAGI. Written as DNA, the CDR3 is TGTGCAGGCAGTTCACTCCAGTCTATGACTAGCGGGACGGACGAGCAGTACTTC. Residues: CAGSSLQSMTSGTDEQYF.

In its sample, this clonotype was seen once. No conserved phenylalanine or tryptophan is present at the end of the CDR3, so a read error is the likely explanation. The V and J genes are TRBV12-3 or TRBV12-4 and TRBJ1-6; 8 nucleotides agree with TRBD1. With 5 bases clipped from V and 10 bases from J, the junction kept 10 bases outside the gene matches. This CDR3 has 15 amino acids. This CDR3 reads CASSRDRRAWSPLHL. In nucleotides, the CDR3 is TGTGCCAGCAGTCGGGACAGGAGAGCATGGTCACCCCTCCACTTA.

Note on this clonotype: Possible read error: a much larger clone is one base away. The V and J genes are TRBV5-1 and TRBJ2-1; weak D call: TRBD2 (5 bases). The length of the CDR3 is 16 residues. Germline CDR1 reads SGHRS; CDR2 reads YFSETQ. V lost 0 bases and J lost 11, with 21 bases in between. The CDR3 region has the DNA TGCGCCAGCAGCTTGGATGCGGGCGCGGTGGGAGCCAAGCAGTTCTTC. Translating it yields CASSLDAGAVGAKQFF. Together with reference TRBV5-1 and TRBJ2-1, the CDR3 gives the full variable domain: KAGVTQTPRYLIKTRGQQVTLSCSPISGHRSVSWYQQTPGQGLQFLFEYFSETQRNKGNFPGRFSGRQFSNSRSEMNVSTLELGDSALYLCASSLDAGAVGAKQFFGPGTRLTVL.

Comment on this clonotype: A junction boundary mismatches the germline segment, possibly from a read error. J is TRBJ2-1 and V is TRBV10-3; the match to TRBD2 covers 12 bases. Germline V CDR1 and CDR2: ENHRY, SYGVKD. CDR3 size: 13 residues. The CDR3 here is CATARTSGNEQLF. The CDR3 coding sequence is TGTGCCACCGCCAGGACTAGCGGGAATGAGCAGTTATTC.